The next 2 T cell receptor beta chains were all read from a single sample in a study of regulatory T cells in long-lasting Graves disease. Time point denoted: persistent/refractory GD, antithyroid drugs over 5 years with positive TRAb. Following extraction of RNA from PBMCs, that RNA was used to make the TCR library. Investigators prepared the TCR beta libraries by applying iRepertoire HTBI primers and Arm-PCR of CDR3 regions. TCRdb ran MiXCR on the multiplex PCR reads and lists one entry per CDR3 protein. The table includes some 420,000 distinct CDR3 sequences, around a fifth detected once. Sequences were derived from peripheral blood mononuclear cells (PBMCs), sampled when the disease was refractory, from a patient treated with antithyroid drugs. These receptors were collected from a female donor with Graves disease.

This clonotype has a handful of counts. The rearrangement joins TRBV19 to TRBJ2-2, with TRBD1 matching 7 bases. Germline assignment: CDR1 LNHDA and CDR2 SQIVND (reference sequence). The J segment lost 4 bases and the V segment lost 8 bases, leaving 1 base of the junction unmatched. The CDR3 runs to 12 residues. DNA of the CDR3: TGTGCCAGTGGGACAGCCACCGGGGAGCTGTTTTTT. Protein sequence: CASGTATGELFF. The whole variable domain, filled in from reference TRBV19 and TRBJ2-2, reads DGGITQSPKYLFRKEGQNVTLSCEQNLNHDAMYWYRQDPGQGLRLIYYSQIVNDFQKGDIAEGYSVSREKKESFPLTVTSAQKNPTAFYLCASGTATGELFFGEGSRLTVL.

This clonotype was observed at least ten times. The chain recombines TRBV5-6 with TRBJ2-7; D is uncertain. Per the germline V gene, CDR1 is SGHDT and CDR2 is YYEEEE. The CDR3 loop spans 13 amino acids. Between the trimmed V and J ends, which lost 3 bases and 6 bases, there was a span of 13 bases. The chain's CDR3 is CASSSGVVSEQYF. The CDR3 DNA reads as TGTGCCAGCAGCTCTGGGGTAGTGAGCGAGCAGTACTTC.